What follows are 23 T cell receptor beta chains derived from one specimen sequenced in a study of blood T cell repertoires in COVID-19. The assay was immunoSEQ multiplex PCR, and TCRdb's table has in-frame clones only and misses some. The profile covers 200,000 to 250,000 clones, with approximately 88% appearing a single time and roughly 3.7% taken by the ten largest. The sequencing sample was made of PBMCs or T cells enriched from blood (not recorded which). The receptor source for this set is a young woman who had been exposed to COVID-19.

V and J are TRBV4-1 and TRBJ1-2; 8 positions match TRBD1. Germline V gives CDR1 MGHRA, CDR2 YSYEKL. CDR3 length: 15 amino acids. V lost 2 bases to trimming and J lost 3 bases; unmatched junction nucleotides: 5. For the CDR3, the DNA is TGCGCCAGCAGCCAACCCACGACAGGGGACTATGGCTACACCTTC. Its protein is CASSQPTTGDYGYTF.

V and J are TRBV2 and TRBJ2-7; D is unclear. Germline CDR1 SNHLY, CDR2 FYNNEI. V was trimmed by 8 bases and J by 3 bases, leaving 11 bases between them. The CDR3 length is 12 residues. The CDR3 coding sequence is TGTGCCAGCTCCCCCCCAGTCTACGAGCAGTACTTC. This gives the protein CASSPPVYEQYF.

As DNA, the CDR3 is TGCGCCAGCAGCTTGGAGGGGACAGGGCTAGCCAAAAACATTCAGTACTTC. Amino acid sequence: CASSLEGTGLAKNIQYF. The chain couples TRBV5-1 to TRBJ2-4, with TRBD1 matching over 9 bases. Germline V lookup: CDR1 SGHRS, CDR2 YFSETQ. Unmatched junction bases numbered 4, after V lost 0 bases and J lost 0 bases. This CDR3 has 17 residues.

The rearrangement links TRBV2 to TRBJ2-1; unclear D gene. The germline V gene encodes CDR1 SNHLY and CDR2 FYNNEI. Between the trimmed V and J ends, which lost 4 bases and 5 bases, there was a span of 3 bases. CDR3 length: 11 amino acids. The CDR3 coding sequence is TGTGCCAGCAGTGCTGACAATGAGCAGTTCTTC. It is translated as CASSADNEQFF.

This chain uses TRBV4-1 with TRBJ2-5; D possibly corresponds to TRBD1 (6 bases). V was trimmed by 0 bases and J by 0 bases, leaving 11 bases between them. This CDR3 region has 16 residues. Germline V gene sequence: CDR1 MGHRA, CDR2 YSYEKL. The CDR3 loop is CASSQDLRGYQETQYF. CDR3 in DNA: TGCGCCAGCAGCCAAGATCTCAGGGGATACCAAGAGACCCAGTACTTC.

V and J are TRBV18 and TRBJ2-3, with D possibly TRBD1 on 7 matching bases. The length of the CDR3 is 19 residues. V was shortened by 0 bases and J by 4 bases, with 23 bases between the two germline ends. Germline V gene lookup returns CDR1 KGHSH and CDR2 LQKENI. The CDR3 loop reads CASSPPFRGFDRDADTQYF. The CDR3 region has the DNA TGTGCCAGCTCACCACCGTTCCGGGGGTTCGACAGGGACGCAGATACGCAGTATTTT. Variable domain in full (rest from reference TRBV18 and TRBJ2-3): NAGVMQNPRHLVRRRGQEARLRCSPMKGHSHVYWYRQLPEEGLKFMVYLQKENIIDESGMPKERFSAEFPKEGPSILRIQQVVRGDSAAYFCASSPPFRGFDRDADTQYFGPGTRLTVL.

The chain uses TRBV2 and TRBJ1-1; D might be TRBD1 (6 bases). The CDR3 contains 16 residues. The V and J ends lost 5 bases and 1 base respectively, with 17 bases between them. Germline CDR1 is SNHLY and CDR2 is FYNNEI. CDR3 DNA: TGTGCCAGCAGTTTAAACAGGGTGCTTAAGAACACTGAAGCTTTCTTT. Protein sequence: CASSLNRVLKNTEAFF. The whole variable domain, filled in from reference TRBV2 and TRBJ1-1, reads EPEVTQTPSHQVTQMGQEVILRCVPISNHLYFYWYRQILGQKVEFLVSFYNNEISEKSEIFDDQFSVERPDGSNFTLKIRSTKLEDSAMYFCASSLNRVLKNTEAFFGQGTRLTVV.

The chain carries TRBV2 and TRBJ2-2; D is unresolved. This CDR3 has 14 residues. Germline lookup yields CDR1 SNHLY and CDR2 FYNNEI. With 5 bases removed from V and 1 base from J, the gap between germline ends came to 8 bases. The chain's CDR3 is CASSQVRNTGELFF. Here the CDR3 DNA reads TGTGCCAGCAGTCAGGTCCGGAACACCGGGGAGCTGTTTTTT. Variable domain in full (rest from reference TRBV2 and TRBJ2-2): EPEVTQTPSHQVTQMGQEVILRCVPISNHLYFYWYRQILGQKVEFLVSFYNNEISEKSEIFDDQFSVERPDGSNFTLKIRSTKLEDSAMYFCASSQVRNTGELFFGEGSRLTVL.

The chain uses TRBV27 and TRBJ1-4, with 7 bases that match TRBD1. The CDR3 has 16 amino acids. Per the germline V gene, CDR1 is MNHEY and CDR2 is SMNVEV (reference sequence). V dropped 5 bases and J dropped 0; count of bases not matched to a gene: 6. The CDR3 DNA reads TGTGCCAGCAGTCCGACAGGGACTGCAACTAATGAAAAACTGTTTTTT. Translating it yields CASSPTGTATNEKLFF.

The chain combines TRBV29-1 with TRBJ1-1; 7 nucleotides match TRBD1. Germline V gene sequence: CDR1 SQVTM, CDR2 ANQGSEA. The CDR3 is 16 amino acids. J lost 4 bases, V lost 6 bases, and 17 bases had no gene match. The DNA of the CDR3 is TGCAGCGTCCCTCGACAGGGAGGCCCCCCGGGCACTGAAGCTTTCTTT. Encoded protein: CSVPRQGGPPGTEAFF.

The chain's CDR3 is CASSNGVALYEQYF. The CDR3 DNA reads as TGCGCCAGCAGCAACGGGGTAGCACTCTACGAGCAGTACTTC. The rearrangement uses TRBV5-1 and TRBJ2-7, with D possibly TRBD2 on 5 matching bases. Germline CDR1 is SGHRS and CDR2 is YFSETQ. This CDR3 region has 14 residues. The V end lost 4 bases, the J end lost 3 bases, and 14 bases lay between the germline ends.

This chain uses TRBV30 with TRBJ1-1; D gene ambiguous. The CDR3 has 13 residues. Deletions cut 0 bases from V and 3 bases from J, with 8 bases between. Per the germline V gene, CDR1 is GTSNPN and CDR2 is SVGIG (reference sequence). This CDR3 is CAWSVARDTEAFF. CDR3 in DNA: TGTGCCTGGAGTGTTGCCCGGGACACTGAAGCTTTCTTT.

This chain joins TRBV2 and TRBJ2-7, with D perhaps matching TRBD2 (5 bases). The germline V gene has CDR1 SNHLY and CDR2 FYNNEI. Trimming took 4 bases from V and 0 from J, leaving 22 bases between them. CDR3 length: 18 residues. In nucleotides, the CDR3 is TGTGCCAGCAGTGTCTACGAGGGTGACTCTATTCGCTCCTACGAGCAGTACTTC. It yields the protein CASSVYEGDSIRSYEQYF. Filled out from reference TRBV2 and TRBJ2-7, the complete variable domain reads EPEVTQTPSHQVTQMGQEVILRCVPISNHLYFYWYRQILGQKVEFLVSFYNNEISEKSEIFDDQFSVERPDGSNFTLKIRSTKLEDSAMYFCASSVYEGDSIRSYEQYFGPGTRLTVT.

The gene calls are TRBV5-6 and TRBJ2-1; a weak D match, TRBD2 (5 bases). The CDR3 is 14 residues long. Per the germline V gene, CDR1 is SGHDT and CDR2 is YYEEEE. The germline V and J ends were trimmed by 0 bases and 5 bases, with 9 bases remaining between them. The chain's CDR3 is CASSLAGRNNEQFF. The CDR3 DNA reads TGTGCCAGCAGCTTGGCGGGAAGAAACAATGAGCAGTTCTTC.

The V gene is TRBV10-3, the J gene TRBJ2-5, with TRBD2 identical over 11 bases. Germline V CDR1 and CDR2: ENHRY, SYGVKD. The CDR3 is made up of 17 amino acids. The junction had 8 bases not matched to a gene; V was cut back by 3 bases and J by 2 bases. The CDR3 DNA reads TGTGCCATCAGTGATCCCTTACGGACTAGCGGGCAAGAGACCCAGTACTTC. Amino acid sequence: CAISDPLRTSGQETQYF.

This chain connects TRBV5-1 to TRBJ2-7; D might be TRBD2 (6 bases). Germline V CDR1 and CDR2: SGHRS, YFSETQ. Trimming shortened V by 4 bases and J by 7 bases, and 24 bases separated the two germline ends. This CDR3 is 16 amino acids long. The CDR3 DNA reads as TGCGCCAGCAGCAAGGCCGGGACTGGCTCTACGAGTGAGCAGTACTTC. Residues: CASSKAGTGSTSEQYF.

This clone appeared a few times. V and J are TRBV19 and TRBJ1-1; perhaps TRBD1 as D (6 bases). Germline CDR1 and CDR2: LNHDA and SQIVND (reference sequence). Trimming removed 7 bases from V and 0 bases from J, with 18 bases in between. The CDR3 has 16 residues. CDR3: CASTPRGRGVNTEAFF. DNA for the CDR3: TGTGCCAGTACCCCCCGGGGGCGGGGGGTGAACACTGAAGCTTTCTTT. The whole variable domain, remainder taken from reference TRBV19 and TRBJ1-1, is DGGITQSPKYLFRKEGQNVTLSCEQNLNHDAMYWYRQDPGQGLRLIYYSQIVNDFQKGDIAEGYSVSREKKESFPLTVTSAQKNPTAFYLCASTPRGRGVNTEAFFGQGTRLTVV.

Only a few counts were recorded for this clone. The chain has TRBV19 and TRBJ1-1; 9 bases map to TRBD1. The V and J ends lost 10 bases and 1 base, in that order; junction bases with no gene match: 10. The CDR3 spans 15 residues. Germline V gene sequence: CDR1 LNHDA, CDR2 SQIVND (reference sequence). DNA of the CDR3: TGTGCCACCCGGGACAGGGTAAATTCGAACACTGAAGCTTTCTTT. Translated: CATRDRVNSNTEAFF.

The chain carries TRBV7-2 and TRBJ1-4; D unclear. The V gene's germline CDR1 is SGHTA and CDR2 FQGNSA. There are 14 residues in the CDR3. V was cut by 1 base and J by 4 bases, with 7 bases left in between. The CDR3 loop is CASSLVALNEKLFF. The CDR3 region has the DNA TGTGCCAGCAGCTTAGTGGCCCTTAATGAAAAACTGTTTTTT. Filled out from reference TRBV7-2 and TRBJ1-4, the complete variable domain reads GAGVSQSPSNKVTEKGKDVELRCDPISGHTALYWYRQSLGQGLEFLIYFQGNSAPDKSGLPSDRFSAERTGGSVSTLTIQRTQQEDSAVYLCASSLVALNEKLFFGSGTQLSVL.

The genes are TRBV19 and TRBJ2-3; 10 positions agree with TRBD1. From germline, CDR1 is LNHDA and CDR2 SQIVND (reference sequence). The CDR3 is made up of 13 amino acids. The ends lost 7 bases at V and 4 bases at J; junction bases unmatched: 2. The CDR3 DNA reads TGTGCCAGTAAGACAGGGGGCCCAGATACGCAGTATTTT. Residues: CASKTGGPDTQYF.

This sequence joins TRBV15 and TRBJ2-3; 8 positions agree with TRBD2. Germline values: CDR1 LNHNV, CDR2 YYDKDF (reference sequence). V was clipped by 2 bases and J by 0 bases; unmatched bases: 4. The CDR3 consists of 16 residues. This CDR3 is CATSRTSGSSTDTQYF. CDR3 in DNA: TGTGCCACCAGCAGAACTAGCGGATCTAGCACAGATACGCAGTATTTT. Based on the CDR3 plus reference TRBV15 and TRBJ2-3, the full variable domain is DAMVIQNPRYQVTQFGKPVTLSCSQTLNHNVMYWYQQKSSQAPKLLFHYYDKDFNNEADTPDNFQSRRPNTSFCFLDIRSPGLGDTAMYLCATSRTSGSSTDTQYFGPGTRLTVL.

The chain has TRBV24-1 and TRBJ2-1; D not resolved. Looked up from germline, CDR1 is KGHDR and CDR2 is SFDVKD. The CDR3 consists of 17 residues. Between the trimmed V and J ends, which lost 1 base and 2 bases, there was a span of 14 bases. The CDR3 coding sequence is TGTGCCACCAGTGATTTTGCCCGTGACACGGCCTACAATGAGCAGTTCTTC. Translating gives CATSDFARDTAYNEQFF.

V is TRBV28 and J is TRBJ1-1; D not resolved. The V end was cut by 6 bases, the J end by 4 bases, with 18 bases between. Germline V gene lookup returns CDR1 MDHEN and CDR2 SYDVKM. The CDR3 is 15 residues long. The CDR3 sequence is CASSSPLQGGTEAFF. The DNA for the CDR3 is TGTGCCAGCAGCTCTCCCTTACAAGGCGGCACTGAAGCTTTCTTT.